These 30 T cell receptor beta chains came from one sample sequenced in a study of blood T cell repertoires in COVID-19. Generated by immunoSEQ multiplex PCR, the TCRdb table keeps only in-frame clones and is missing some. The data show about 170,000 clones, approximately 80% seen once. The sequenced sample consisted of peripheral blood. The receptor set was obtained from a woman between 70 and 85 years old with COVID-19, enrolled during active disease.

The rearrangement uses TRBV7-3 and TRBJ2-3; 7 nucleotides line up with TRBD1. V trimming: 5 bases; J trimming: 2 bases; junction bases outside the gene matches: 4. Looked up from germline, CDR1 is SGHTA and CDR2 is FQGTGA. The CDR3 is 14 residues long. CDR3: CASSPGQHTDTQYF. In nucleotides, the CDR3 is TGTGCCAGCAGCCCGGGACAGCACACAGATACGCAGTATTTT.

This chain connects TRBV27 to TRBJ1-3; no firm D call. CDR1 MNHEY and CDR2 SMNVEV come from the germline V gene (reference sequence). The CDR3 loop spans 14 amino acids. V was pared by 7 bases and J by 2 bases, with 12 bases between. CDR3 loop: CASMTGSPGNTIYF. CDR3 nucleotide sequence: TGTGCCAGCATGACTGGGAGCCCTGGAAACACCATATATTTT.

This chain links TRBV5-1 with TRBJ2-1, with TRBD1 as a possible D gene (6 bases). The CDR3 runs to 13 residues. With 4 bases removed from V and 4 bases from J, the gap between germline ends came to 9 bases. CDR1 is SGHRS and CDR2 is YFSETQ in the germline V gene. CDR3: CASSNGQYNEQFF. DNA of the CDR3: TGCGCCAGCAGCAATGGACAGTACAATGAGCAGTTCTTC.

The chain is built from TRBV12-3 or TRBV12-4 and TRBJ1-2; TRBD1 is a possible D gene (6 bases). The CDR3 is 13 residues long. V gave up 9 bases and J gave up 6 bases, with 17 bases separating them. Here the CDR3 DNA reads TGTGCCAGTCCTATAGGGGGGGGACATGGCTACACCTTC. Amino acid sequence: CASPIGGGHGYTF.

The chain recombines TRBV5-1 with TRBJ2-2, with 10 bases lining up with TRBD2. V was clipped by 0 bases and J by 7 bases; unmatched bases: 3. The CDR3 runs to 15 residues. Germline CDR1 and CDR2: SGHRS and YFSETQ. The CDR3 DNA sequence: TGCGCCAGCAGCTTGGGGACTAGCGGAAACGGGGAGCTGTTTTTT. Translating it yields CASSLGTSGNGELFF. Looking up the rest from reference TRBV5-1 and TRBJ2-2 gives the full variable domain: KAGVTQTPRYLIKTRGQQVTLSCSPISGHRSVSWYQQTPGQGLQFLFEYFSETQRNKGNFPGRFSGRQFSNSRSEMNVSTLELGDSALYLCASSLGTSGNGELFFGEGSRLTVL.

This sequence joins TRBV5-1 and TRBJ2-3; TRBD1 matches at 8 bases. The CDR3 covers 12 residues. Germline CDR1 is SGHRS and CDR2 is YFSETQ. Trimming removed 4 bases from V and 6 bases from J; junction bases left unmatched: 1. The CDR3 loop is CASSRDRDTQYF. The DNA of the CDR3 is TGCGCCAGCAGCAGGGACAGGGATACGCAGTATTTT. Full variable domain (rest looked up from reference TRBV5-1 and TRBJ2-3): KAGVTQTPRYLIKTRGQQVTLSCSPISGHRSVSWYQQTPGQGLQFLFEYFSETQRNKGNFPGRFSGRQFSNSRSEMNVSTLELGDSALYLCASSRDRDTQYFGPGTRLTVL.

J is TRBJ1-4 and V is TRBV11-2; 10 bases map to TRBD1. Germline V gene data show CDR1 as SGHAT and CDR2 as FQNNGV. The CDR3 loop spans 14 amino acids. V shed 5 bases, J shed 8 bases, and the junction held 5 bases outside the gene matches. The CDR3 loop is CASSPGTGDEKLFF. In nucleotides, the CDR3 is TGTGCCAGCAGCCCCGGGACAGGGGACGAAAAACTGTTTTTT.

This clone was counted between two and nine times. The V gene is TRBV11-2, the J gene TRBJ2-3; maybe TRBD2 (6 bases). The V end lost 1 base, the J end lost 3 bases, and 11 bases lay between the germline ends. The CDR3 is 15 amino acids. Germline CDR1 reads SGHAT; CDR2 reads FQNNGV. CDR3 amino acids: CASSLAGDRTDTQYF. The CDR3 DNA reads TGTGCCAGCAGCTTAGCGGGGGATCGGACAGATACGCAGTATTTT.

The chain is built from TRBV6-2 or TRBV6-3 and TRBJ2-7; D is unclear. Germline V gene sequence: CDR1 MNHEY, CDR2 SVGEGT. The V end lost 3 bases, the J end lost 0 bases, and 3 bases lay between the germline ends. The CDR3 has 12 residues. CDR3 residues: CASSYSSYEQYV. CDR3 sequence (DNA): TGTGCCAGCAGTTATAGCTCCTACGAGCAGTACGTC.

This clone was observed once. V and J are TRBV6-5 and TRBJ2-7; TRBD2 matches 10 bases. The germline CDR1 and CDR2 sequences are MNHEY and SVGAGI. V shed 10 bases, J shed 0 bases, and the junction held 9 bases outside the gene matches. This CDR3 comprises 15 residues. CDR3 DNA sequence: TGTGCCATCAACTTTAGCGGGGGGAGCTCCTACGAGCAGTACGTC. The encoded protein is CAINFSGGSSYEQYV.

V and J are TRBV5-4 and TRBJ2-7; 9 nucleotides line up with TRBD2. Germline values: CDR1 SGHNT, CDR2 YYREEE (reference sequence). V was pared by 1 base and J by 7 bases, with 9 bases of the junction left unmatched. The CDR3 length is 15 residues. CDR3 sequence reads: CASSLTSGPVQEQYF. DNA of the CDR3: TGTGCCAGCAGCTTGACTAGCGGGCCGGTACAAGAGCAGTACTTC. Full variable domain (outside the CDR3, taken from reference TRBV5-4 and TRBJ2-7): ETGVTQSPTHLIKTRGQQVTLRCSSQSGHNTVSWYQQALGQGPQFIFQYYREEENGRGNFPPRFSGLQFPNYSSELNVNALELDDSALYLCASSLTSGPVQEQYFGPGTRLTVT.

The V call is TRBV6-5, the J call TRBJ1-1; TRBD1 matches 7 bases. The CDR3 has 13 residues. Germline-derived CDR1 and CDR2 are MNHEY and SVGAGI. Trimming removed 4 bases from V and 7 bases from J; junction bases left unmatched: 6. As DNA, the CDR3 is TGTGCCAGCAGTTCCACAGGGGACATTGAAGCTTTCTTT. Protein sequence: CASSSTGDIEAFF.

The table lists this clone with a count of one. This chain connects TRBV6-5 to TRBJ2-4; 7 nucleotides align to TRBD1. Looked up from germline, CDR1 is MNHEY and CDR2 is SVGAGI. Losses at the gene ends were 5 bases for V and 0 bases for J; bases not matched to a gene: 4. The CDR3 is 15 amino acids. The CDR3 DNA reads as TGTGCCAGCAGTCCGACAGGGCTAGCCAAAAACATTCAGTACTTC. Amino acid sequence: CASSPTGLAKNIQYF.

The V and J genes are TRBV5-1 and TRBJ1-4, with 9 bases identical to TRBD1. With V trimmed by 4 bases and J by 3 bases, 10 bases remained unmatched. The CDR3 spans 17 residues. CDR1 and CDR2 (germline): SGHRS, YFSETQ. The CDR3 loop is CASSHRVQGAANEKLFF. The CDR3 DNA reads TGCGCCAGCAGCCACAGGGTACAGGGGGCGGCTAATGAAAAACTGTTTTTT.

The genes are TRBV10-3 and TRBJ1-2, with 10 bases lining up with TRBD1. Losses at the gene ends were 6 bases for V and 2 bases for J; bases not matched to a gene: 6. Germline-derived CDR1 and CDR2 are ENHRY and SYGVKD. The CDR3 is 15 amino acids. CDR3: CAIRDGQGGNYGYTF. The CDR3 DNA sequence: TGTGCCATCAGGGATGGACAGGGGGGCAACTATGGCTACACCTTC.

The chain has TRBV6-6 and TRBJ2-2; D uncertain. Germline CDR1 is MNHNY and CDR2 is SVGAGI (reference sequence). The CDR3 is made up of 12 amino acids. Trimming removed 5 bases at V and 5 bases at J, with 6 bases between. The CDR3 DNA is TGTGCCAGCAGTGACAATACCGGGGAGCTGTTTTTT. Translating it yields CASSDNTGELFF.

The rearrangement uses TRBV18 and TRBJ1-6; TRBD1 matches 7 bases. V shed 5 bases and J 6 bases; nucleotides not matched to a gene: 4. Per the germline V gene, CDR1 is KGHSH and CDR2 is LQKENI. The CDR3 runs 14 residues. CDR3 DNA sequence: TGTGCCAGCTCAGGGGACAGCGGTAATTCACCCCTCCACTTT. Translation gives CASSGDSGNSPLHF.

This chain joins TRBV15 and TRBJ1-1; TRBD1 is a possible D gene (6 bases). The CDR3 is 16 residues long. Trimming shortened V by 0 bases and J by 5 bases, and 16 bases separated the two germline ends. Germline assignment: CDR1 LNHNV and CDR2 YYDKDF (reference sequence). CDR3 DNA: TGTGCCACCAGCAGAGATCGGGGGGCTACGAGGACTGAAGCTTTCTTT. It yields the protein CATSRDRGATRTEAFF. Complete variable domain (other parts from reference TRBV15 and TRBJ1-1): DAMVIQNPRYQVTQFGKPVTLSCSQTLNHNVMYWYQQKSSQAPKLLFHYYDKDFNNEADTPDNFQSRRPNTSFCFLDIRSPGLGDTAMYLCATSRDRGATRTEAFFGQGTRLTVV.

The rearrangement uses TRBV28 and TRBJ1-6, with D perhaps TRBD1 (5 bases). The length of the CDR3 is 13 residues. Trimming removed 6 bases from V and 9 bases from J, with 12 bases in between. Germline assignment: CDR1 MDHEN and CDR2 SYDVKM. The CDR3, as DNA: TGTGCCAGCAGCCCAGACAGTGTTTCACCCCTCCACTTT. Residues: CASSPDSVSPLHF.

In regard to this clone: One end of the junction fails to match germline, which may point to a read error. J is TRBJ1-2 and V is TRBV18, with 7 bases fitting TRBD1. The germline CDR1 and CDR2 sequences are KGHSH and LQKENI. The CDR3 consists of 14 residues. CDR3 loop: CASSPTGSEDGYTF. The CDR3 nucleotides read TGTGCCAGCTCACCGACAGGGTCAGAGGATGGCTATACCTTC.

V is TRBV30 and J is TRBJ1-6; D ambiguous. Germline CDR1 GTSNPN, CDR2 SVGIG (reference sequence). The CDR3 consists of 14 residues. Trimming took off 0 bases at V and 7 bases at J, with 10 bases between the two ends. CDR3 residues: CAWSVGRGNSPLHF. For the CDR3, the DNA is TGTGCCTGGAGTGTCGGGCGGGGAAATTCACCCCTCCACTTT.

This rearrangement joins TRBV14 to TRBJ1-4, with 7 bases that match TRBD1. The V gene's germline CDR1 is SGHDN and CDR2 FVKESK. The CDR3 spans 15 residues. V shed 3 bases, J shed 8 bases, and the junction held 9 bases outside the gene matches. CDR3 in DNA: TGTGCCAGCAGCCACCTGACAGGGTCGGGCGAAAAACTGTTTTTT. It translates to CASSHLTGSGEKLFF.

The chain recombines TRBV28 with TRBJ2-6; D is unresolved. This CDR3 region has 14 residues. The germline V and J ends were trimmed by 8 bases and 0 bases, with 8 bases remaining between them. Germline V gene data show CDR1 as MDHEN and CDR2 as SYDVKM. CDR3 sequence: CASFPNSGANVLTF. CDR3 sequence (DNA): TGTGCCAGCTTCCCTAACTCTGGGGCCAACGTCCTGACTTTC.

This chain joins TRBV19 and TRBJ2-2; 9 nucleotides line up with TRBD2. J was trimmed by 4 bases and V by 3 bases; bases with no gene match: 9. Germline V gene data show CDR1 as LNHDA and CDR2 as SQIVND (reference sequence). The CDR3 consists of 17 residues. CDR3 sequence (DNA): TGTGCCAGTAGTATCAAGCGAGGCGGGAGGGTCACCGGGGAGCTGTTTTTT. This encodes CASSIKRGGRVTGELFF.

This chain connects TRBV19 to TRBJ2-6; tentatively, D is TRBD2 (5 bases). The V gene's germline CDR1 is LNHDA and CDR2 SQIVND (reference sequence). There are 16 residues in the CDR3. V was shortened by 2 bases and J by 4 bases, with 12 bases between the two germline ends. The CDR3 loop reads CASSILTGVGANVLTF. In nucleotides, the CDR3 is TGTGCCAGTAGTATATTAACCGGGGTAGGGGCCAACGTCCTGACTTTC.

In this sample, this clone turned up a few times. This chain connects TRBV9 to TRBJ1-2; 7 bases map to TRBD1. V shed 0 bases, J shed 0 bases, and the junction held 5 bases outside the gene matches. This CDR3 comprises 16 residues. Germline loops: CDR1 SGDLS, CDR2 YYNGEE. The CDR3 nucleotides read TGTGCCAGCAGCGTAGCTCAGGGGGAGACTAACTATGGCTACACCTTC. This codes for CASSVAQGETNYGYTF.

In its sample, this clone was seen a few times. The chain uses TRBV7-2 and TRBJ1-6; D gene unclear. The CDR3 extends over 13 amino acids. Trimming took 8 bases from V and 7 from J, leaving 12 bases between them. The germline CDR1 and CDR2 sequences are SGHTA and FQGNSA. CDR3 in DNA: TGTGCCAGCGGTCTACAGTACAATTCACCCCTCCACTTT. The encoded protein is CASGLQYNSPLHF.

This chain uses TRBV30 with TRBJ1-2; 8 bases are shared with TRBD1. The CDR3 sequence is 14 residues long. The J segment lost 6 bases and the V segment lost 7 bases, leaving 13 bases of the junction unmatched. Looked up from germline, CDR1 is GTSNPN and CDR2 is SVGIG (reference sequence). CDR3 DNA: TGTGCCTTTCACGACAGGGGCAGATGGGATGGCTACACCTTC. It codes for CAFHDRGRWDGYTF.

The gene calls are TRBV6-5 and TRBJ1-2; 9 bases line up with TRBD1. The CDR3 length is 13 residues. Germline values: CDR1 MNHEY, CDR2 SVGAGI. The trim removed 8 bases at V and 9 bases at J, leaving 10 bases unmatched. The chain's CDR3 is CASGFTGGDRYTF. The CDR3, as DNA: TGTGCCAGCGGATTTACAGGGGGCGATCGCTACACCTTC.

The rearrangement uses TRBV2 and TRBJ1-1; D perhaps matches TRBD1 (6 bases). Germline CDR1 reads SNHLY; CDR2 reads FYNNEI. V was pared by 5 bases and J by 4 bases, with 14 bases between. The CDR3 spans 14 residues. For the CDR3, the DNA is TGTGCCAGCAGTTCACAGGGTAAGGGCACTGAAGCTTTCTTT. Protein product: CASSSQGKGTEAFF.